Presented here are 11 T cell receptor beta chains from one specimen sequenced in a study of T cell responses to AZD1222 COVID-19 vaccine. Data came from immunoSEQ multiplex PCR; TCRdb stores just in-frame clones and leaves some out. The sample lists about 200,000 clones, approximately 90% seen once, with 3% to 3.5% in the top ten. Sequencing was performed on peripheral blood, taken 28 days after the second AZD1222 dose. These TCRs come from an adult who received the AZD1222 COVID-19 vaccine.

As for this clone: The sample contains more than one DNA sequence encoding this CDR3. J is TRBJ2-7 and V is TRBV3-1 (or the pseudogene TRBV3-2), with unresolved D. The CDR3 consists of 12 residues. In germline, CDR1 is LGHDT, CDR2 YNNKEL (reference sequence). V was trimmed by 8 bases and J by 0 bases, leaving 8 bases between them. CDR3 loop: CASSHSSYEQYF. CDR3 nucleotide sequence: TGTGCCAGCTCCCATAGCTCCTACGAGCAGTACTTC.

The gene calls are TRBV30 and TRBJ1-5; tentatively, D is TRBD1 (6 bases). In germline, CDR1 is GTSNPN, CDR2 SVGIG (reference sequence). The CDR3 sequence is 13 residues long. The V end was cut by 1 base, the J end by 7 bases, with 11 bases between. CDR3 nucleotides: TGTGCCTGGAGTGCAGGGGTGGAACAGCCCCAGCATTTT. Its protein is CAWSAGVEQPQHF.

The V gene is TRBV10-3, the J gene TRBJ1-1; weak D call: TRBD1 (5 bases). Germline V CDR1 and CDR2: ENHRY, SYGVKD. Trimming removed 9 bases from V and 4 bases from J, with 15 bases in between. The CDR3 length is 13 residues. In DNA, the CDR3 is TGTGCCATTATGGAGGGGAGAGGCACTGAAGCTTTCTTT. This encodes CAIMEGRGTEAFF.

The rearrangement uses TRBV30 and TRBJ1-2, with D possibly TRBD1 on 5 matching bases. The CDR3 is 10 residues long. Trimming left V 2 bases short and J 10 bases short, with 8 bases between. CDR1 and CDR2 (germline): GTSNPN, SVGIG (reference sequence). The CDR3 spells CAWSRQPYTF. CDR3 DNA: TGTGCCTGGAGTAGACAGCCCTACACCTTC.

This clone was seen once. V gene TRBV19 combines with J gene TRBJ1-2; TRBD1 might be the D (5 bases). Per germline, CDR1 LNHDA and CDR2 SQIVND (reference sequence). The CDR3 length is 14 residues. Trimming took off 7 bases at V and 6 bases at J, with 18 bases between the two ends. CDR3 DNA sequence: TGTGCCAGTACCCCAGGGATCTCCTATAATGGCTACACCTTC. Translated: CASTPGISYNGYTF.

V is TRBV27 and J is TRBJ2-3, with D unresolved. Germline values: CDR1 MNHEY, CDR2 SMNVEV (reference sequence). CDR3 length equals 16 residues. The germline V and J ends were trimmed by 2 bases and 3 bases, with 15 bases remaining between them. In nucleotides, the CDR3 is TGTGCCAGCAGTTTACCCGGCAGCTTGACGACAGATACGCAGTATTTT. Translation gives CASSLPGSLTTDTQYF.

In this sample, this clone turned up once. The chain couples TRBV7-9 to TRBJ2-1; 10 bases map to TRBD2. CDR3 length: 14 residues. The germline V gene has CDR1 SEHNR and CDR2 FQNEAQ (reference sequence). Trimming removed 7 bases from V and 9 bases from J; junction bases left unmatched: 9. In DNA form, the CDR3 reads TGTGCCAGCACCCTAGCGGGAGCCCGAATTGAGCAGTTCTTC. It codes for CASTLAGARIEQFF.

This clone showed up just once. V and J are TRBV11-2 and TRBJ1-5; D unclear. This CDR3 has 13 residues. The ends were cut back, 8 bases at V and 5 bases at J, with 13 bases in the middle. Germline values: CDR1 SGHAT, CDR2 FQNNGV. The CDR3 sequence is CASSAGRDQPQHF. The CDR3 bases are TGTGCCAGCTCGGCAGGTAGGGATCAGCCCCAGCATTTT.

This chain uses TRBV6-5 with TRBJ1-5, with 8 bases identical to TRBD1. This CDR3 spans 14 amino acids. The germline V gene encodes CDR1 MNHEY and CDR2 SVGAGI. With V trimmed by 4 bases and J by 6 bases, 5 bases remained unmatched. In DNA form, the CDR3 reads TGTGCCAGCAGTTCCAGGGGGCCGGGTCAGCCCCAGCATTTT. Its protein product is CASSSRGPGQPQHF.

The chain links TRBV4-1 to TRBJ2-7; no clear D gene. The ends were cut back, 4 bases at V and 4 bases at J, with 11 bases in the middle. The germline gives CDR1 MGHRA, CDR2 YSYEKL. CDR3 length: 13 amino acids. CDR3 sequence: CASSLTEEYEQYF. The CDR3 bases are TGCGCCAGCAGCCTCACCGAGGAGTACGAGCAGTACTTC.

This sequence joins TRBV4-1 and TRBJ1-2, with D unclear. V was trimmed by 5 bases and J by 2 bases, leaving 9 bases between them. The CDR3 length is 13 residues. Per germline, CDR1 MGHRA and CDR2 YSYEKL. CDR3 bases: TGCGCCAGCAGCTATGGACTAAACTATGGCTACACCTTC. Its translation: CASSYGLNYGYTF.